This T cell receptor (beta chain) was profiled in a study of CD8 T cell repertoires and HIV-1 epitope variants. Study-wide background: Tested: three Gag epitope families, Nef HW9 and YT9.

The CDR3 is 18 amino acids. Germline V gives CDR1 SGHTA, CDR2 FQGNSA. The V and J ends lost 1 base and 1 base respectively, with 19 bases between them. The table came from immunoSEQ multiplex PCR; TCRdb's copy has only in-frame clones and leaves some out. The sample lists over 5,000 clones; about 67% were seen once. Remarks on this clone: Its antigen is undetermined.

This sequence originates from a male donor with HIV. The source material was cultured CD8+ T cells derived from PBMCs. V and J are TRBV7-2 and TRBJ1-1; D gene unclear. In DNA form, the CDR3 reads TGTGCCAGCAGCTTAGTTTTGGGTGCTGCTTCGGCGAACACTGAAGCTTTCTTT. It yields the protein CASSLVLGAASANTEAFF.